The sequence of this T cell receptor beta chain was determined in a study of graft-versus-host responses after intestinal transplantation. Sequencing was performed with immunoSEQ multiplex PCR; in TCRdb, only in-frame clones are kept and a portion is missing. The sample holds 73,000 or so clones, 90% seen once. This CDR3 contains 17 residues. Per germline, CDR1 SGHVS and CDR2 FNYEAQ. Trimming cost V 6 bases and J 2 bases, with 21 bases left between them. Comments on this clone: Its antigen is not identified.

The starting material was unstimulated CD8+ T cells sorted from spleen or lymph node cells, obtained before transplant. The chain couples TRBV7-6 to TRBJ2-3; the D is unclear. The receptor was isolated from a human donor who was the organ donor for an intestinal transplant. The CDR3 region is CASSPYAVVEHTDTQYF. DNA for the CDR3: TGTGCCAGCAGTCCATACGCGGTTGTCGAACACACAGATACGCAGTATTTT.